Sequencing of this TCR beta chain was carried out in a study of T cells expressing NK-cell markers. Study-level information: CD3+CD56+NKG2C+, CD3+CD56+NKG2C- and CD3+CD56-NKG2C+ T cells, once sorted, supplied the TCR beta repertoires. Serological testing identified most of the eight sequenced donors as HCMV-seropositive and one as seronegative.

CDR3 length: 11 residues. The germline V gene encodes CDR1 LNHNV and CDR2 YYDKDF (reference sequence). Study findings and constraints: Dominant NKG2C+ clonotypes in a handful of donors made up roughly 1.0-8% of CD8+ T cells.

Making the TCR beta cDNA relied on 5'RACE template switching with UMIs. Using the 5' RACE reads, TCRdb records one entry per CDR3 protein without DNA. This sample lists 350,000 to 450,000 distinct CDR3 sequences; its ten largest clones have roughly 5.2%. Note on this clonotype: Its antigen is still unknown.

The V call is TRBV15, the J call TRBJ2-4; there is no DNA to check the TCRdb D call of TRBD1. The receptor was isolated from a man aged 18-75 years in good health. Sequencing was carried out using blood T cells: a sorted CD56 or NKG2C T cell subset, CD4+ or CD8+ T cells, or bulk PBMC T cells (not recorded which). CDR3 amino acids: CATSLGTTQYF.